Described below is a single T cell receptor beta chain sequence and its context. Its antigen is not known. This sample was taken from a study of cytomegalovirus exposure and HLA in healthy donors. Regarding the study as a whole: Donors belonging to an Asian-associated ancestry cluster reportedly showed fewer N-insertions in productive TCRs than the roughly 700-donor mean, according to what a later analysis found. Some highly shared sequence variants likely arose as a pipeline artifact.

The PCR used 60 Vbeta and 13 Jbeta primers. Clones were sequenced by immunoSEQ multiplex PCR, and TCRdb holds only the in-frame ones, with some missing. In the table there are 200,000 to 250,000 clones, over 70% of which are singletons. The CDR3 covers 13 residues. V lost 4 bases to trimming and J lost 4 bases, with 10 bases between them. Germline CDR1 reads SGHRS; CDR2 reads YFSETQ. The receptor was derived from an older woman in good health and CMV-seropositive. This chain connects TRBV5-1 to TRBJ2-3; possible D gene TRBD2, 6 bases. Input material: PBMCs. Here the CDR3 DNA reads TGCGCCAGCAGCCGGGAGCGGGCAGATACGCAGTATTTT. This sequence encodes CASSRERADTQYF.